The 5 T cell receptor beta chains given below trace back to one sample, sequenced in a study of cytomegalovirus exposure and HLA in healthy donors. PCR primers comprised 60 Vbeta and 13 Jbeta primers. Data came from immunoSEQ multiplex PCR; TCRdb stores just in-frame clones and leaves some out. The sample has 150,000 to 200,000 clones, roughly 74% seen once. Material: PBMCs. These receptors all stem from a male donor in good health and CMV-seronegative.

This clone was recorded a few times. The rearrangement joins TRBV30 to TRBJ2-7; 11 bases agree with TRBD1. CDR3 length: 15 amino acids. Germline CDR1 reads GTSNPN; CDR2 reads SVGIG (reference sequence). After removal of 0 bases from V and 6 bases from J, the junction contained 7 bases not matched to a gene. The CDR3 protein is CAWSVPGQGGPEQYF. The CDR3 DNA sequence: TGTGCCTGGAGTGTTCCGGGACAGGGGGGCCCCGAGCAGTACTTC.

This chain joins TRBV5-1 and TRBJ2-3, with TRBD2 identical over 14 bases. The CDR3 has 16 amino acids. Trimming took 4 bases from V and 2 from J; bases not matched to a gene: 3. CDR1 and CDR2 from the germline V gene are SGHRS and YFSETQ. CDR3 sequence: CASSRTSGGLTDTQYF. The CDR3 bases are TGCGCCAGCAGCAGGACTAGCGGGGGGCTCACAGATACGCAGTATTTT. Based on the CDR3 plus reference TRBV5-1 and TRBJ2-3, the full variable domain is KAGVTQTPRYLIKTRGQQVTLSCSPISGHRSVSWYQQTPGQGLQFLFEYFSETQRNKGNFPGRFSGRQFSNSRSEMNVSTLELGDSALYLCASSRTSGGLTDTQYFGPGTRLTVL.

The chain is built from TRBV7-9 and TRBJ1-2, with 7 bases lining up with TRBD1. Germline CDR1 and CDR2: SEHNR and FQNEAQ (reference sequence). The V and J ends lost 5 bases and 7 bases, in that order; junction bases with no gene match: 7. The CDR3 runs to 13 residues. CDR3 nucleotide sequence: TGTGCCAGCAGCCTTACAGGGGTGGGTGGCTACACCTTC. Translating gives CASSLTGVGGYTF.

The chain is built from TRBV11-2 and TRBJ1-3, with 9 bases matching TRBD1. The germline CDR1 and CDR2 sequences are SGHAT and FQNNGV. The CDR3 runs to 16 residues. The V and J ends lost 5 bases and 3 bases, in that order; junction bases with no gene match: 8. This chain's CDR3 is CASSRRDREFGNTIYF. CDR3 DNA sequence: TGTGCCAGCAGCCGTAGGGACAGGGAATTTGGAAACACCATATATTTT.

A few counts support this clone. The rearrangement joins TRBV4-2 to TRBJ2-2, with no clear D. The CDR3 is 14 amino acids. V was trimmed by 3 bases and J by 5 bases, leaving 10 bases between them. Looked up from germline, CDR1 is LGHNA and CDR2 is YNFKEQ. This CDR3 is CASSHPGPTGELFF. CDR3 nucleotide sequence: TGTGCCAGCAGCCATCCCGGTCCAACCGGGGAGCTGTTTTTT.